A single TCR beta chain is shown here with its context. Trimming shortened V by 3 bases and J by 4 bases, and 14 bases separated the two germline ends. The CDR3 is 15 residues long. CDR1 is SGHRS and CDR2 is YFSETQ in the germline V gene. The method was immunoSEQ multiplex PCR; TCRdb's version includes in-frame clones alone and lacks a portion of them. Seen here are about 85,000 clones, just over 90% observed once, and the top ten hold over 3%. This record comes from a study of control samples from healthy donors and cancer patients. The sequenced sample consisted of blood. This receptor was taken from a young woman in good health. The chain employs TRBV5-1 and TRBJ1-3; perhaps TRBD1 as D (6 bases). Here the CDR3 reads CASSSGEGYGNTIYF. The CDR3 nucleotides are TGCGCCAGCAGCTCAGGGGAAGGATACGGAAACACCATATATTTT.